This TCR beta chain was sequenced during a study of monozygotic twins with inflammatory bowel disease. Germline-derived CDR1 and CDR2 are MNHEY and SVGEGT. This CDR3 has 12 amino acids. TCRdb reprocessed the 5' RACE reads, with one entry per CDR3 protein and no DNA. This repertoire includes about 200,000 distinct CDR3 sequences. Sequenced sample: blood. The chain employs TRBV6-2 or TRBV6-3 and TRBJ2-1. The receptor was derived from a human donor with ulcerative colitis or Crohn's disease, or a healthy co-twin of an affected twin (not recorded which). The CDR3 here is CASSQLVTEQFF.